Listed below are T cell receptor beta chains from one sample, sequenced in a study of blood T cell repertoires in COVID-19. Using immunoSEQ multiplex PCR, the repertoire was profiled, and TCRdb retains in-frame clones only, with some absent. The profile shows some 200,000 clones, 80% to 90% of them singletons. The sample was peripheral blood. Receptors originate from a man aged 50-59 years who had recovered from COVID-19. The CDR3 runs from the conserved cysteine through the conserved F or W. The D gene is left open where the match is weak.

v_gene	d_gene	CDR3aa
TRBV6-5	TRBD1	CASSYSTGNGNTIYF
TRBV15	TRBD1	CATSRGGQGYNEQFF
TRBV28	TRBD2	CASSFGLAVNTGELFF
TRBV24-1	TRBD1	CATSDTGTGSDYEQYF
TRBV28	NA	CASSSPATSTGELFF
TRBV18	TRBD1	CASSPGTGGYEQYF
TRBV7-6	NA	CASSLAPGVVIRSGGYTF
TRBV20-1	NA	CSASIGLIGGTNEKLFF
TRBV19	NA	CASTDSGNTIYF
TRBV19	TRBD1	CASSIGKTGNYGYTF
TRBV11-2	TRBD2	CASSPLGLAGLGELFF
TRBV30	NA	CAWETGSPWGTDTQYF
TRBV6-5	NA	CASRERPLGTDTQYF
TRBV9	TRBD1	CASSVGGTGNSPLHF
TRBV7-9	NA	CASSLQRRGQYF
TRBV19	TRBD1	CATGTGTFYEQYF
TRBV14	TRBD2	CASSQGSSGSLSGELFF
TRBV7-8	NA	CASSFYYRNEKLFF
TRBV10-3	NA	CAISDPPRSYEQYF
TRBV28	NA	CASRIRGVSSYEQYF
TRBV7-2	TRBD2	CASSSAVGGPRGEQFF
TRBV5-1	NA	CASSWGHSSSYEQYF
TRBV28	NA	CASSSTVEAFF
TRBV9	NA	CASSVVPDRLSYGYTF
TRBV7-2	TRBD1	CASSILQGAGELFF
TRBV6-5	NA	CASRDGGMTGTQYF
TRBV28	NA	CASSLWRETYNEQFF
TRBV5-8	NA	CASSLGRLAKNIQYF
TRBV5-3	NA	CARSWAGLETQYF
TRBV28	NA	CASSLRGRPTYEQYF
TRBV6-5	TRBD1	CASRGNRGARGGYTF
TRBV7-8	NA	CASSFPGTGSVAGARSYNEQFF
TRBV6-5	NA	CASSRPGLLSYEQYF
TRBV5-1	TRBD2	CASSWGSGYEQYF
TRBV18	TRBD2	CASSPRTPGGGEQFF
TRBV19	TRBD1	CASSISRTGGHSNQPQHF
TRBV3-1/TRBV3-2	TRBD1	CASSQVLNRGLGGYTF
TRBV5-4	TRBD1	CASSIRQGDADTQYF
TRBV23-1	TRBD1	CASSPHRGQGEHSDNQPQHF
TRBV5-1	TRBD1	CASSLGDRGFGSTDTQYF
TRBV18	NA	CASSPPQGKETQYF